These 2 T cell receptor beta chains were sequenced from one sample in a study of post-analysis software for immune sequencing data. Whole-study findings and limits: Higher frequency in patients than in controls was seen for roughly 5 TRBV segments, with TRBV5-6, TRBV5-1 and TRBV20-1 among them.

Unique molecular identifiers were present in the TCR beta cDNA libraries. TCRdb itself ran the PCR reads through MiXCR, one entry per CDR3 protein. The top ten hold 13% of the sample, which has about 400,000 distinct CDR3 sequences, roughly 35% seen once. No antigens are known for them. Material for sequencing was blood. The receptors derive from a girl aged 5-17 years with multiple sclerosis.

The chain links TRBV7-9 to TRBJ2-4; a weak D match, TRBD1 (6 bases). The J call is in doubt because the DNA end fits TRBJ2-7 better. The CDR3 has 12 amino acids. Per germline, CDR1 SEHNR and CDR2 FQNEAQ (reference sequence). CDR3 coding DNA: TGTGCCAGCGGAAGGGGGATGAGCGAGCAGTACTTC. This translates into CASGRGMSEQYF.

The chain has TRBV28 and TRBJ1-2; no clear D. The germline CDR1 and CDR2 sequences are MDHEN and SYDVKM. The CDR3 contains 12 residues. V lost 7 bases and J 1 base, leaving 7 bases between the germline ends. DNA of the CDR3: TGTGCCAGCACCCAGAGTAACTATGGCTACACCTTC. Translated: CASTQSNYGYTF.